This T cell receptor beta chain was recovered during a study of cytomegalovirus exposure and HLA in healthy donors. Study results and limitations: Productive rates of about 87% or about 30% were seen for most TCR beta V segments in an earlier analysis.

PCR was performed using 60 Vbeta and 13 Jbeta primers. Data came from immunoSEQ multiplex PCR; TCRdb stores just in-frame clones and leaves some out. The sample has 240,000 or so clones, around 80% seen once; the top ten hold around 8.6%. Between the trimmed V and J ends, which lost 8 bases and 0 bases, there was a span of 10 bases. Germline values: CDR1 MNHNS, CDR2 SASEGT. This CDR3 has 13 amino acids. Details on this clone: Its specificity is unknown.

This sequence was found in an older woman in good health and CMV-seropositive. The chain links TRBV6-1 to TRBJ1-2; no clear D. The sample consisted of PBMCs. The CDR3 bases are TGTGCCAGCCAAAGAGGGCCTAACTATGGCTACACCTTC. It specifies CASQRGPNYGYTF.